This T cell receptor (beta chain) stems from a study of blood T cell repertoires in COVID-19. For the study at large: PBMCs, B-cell-depleted T cells, or T cells provided the cDNA or gDNA that made up the material.

This clone was detected only once. The assay was immunoSEQ multiplex PCR, and TCRdb's table has in-frame clones only and misses some. This sample has under 350,000 clones, with 90% found just once. Participants were aged about 18 to 89 years from roughly 25 US areas. Germline CDR1 and CDR2: LGHNA and YSLEER. Trimming removed 0 bases at V and 6 bases at J, with 9 bases between. The length of the CDR3 is 13 residues. The sequenced material came from PBMCs or T cells enriched from blood (not recorded which). The receptor was isolated from a man in his 60s who had recovered from COVID-19. The chain has TRBV4-3 and TRBJ2-7; the D gene is possibly TRBD2 (5 bases). The CDR3 protein is CASSQDGGFEQYF. In nucleotides, the CDR3 is TGCGCCAGCAGCCAAGATGGCGGGTTCGAGCAGTACTTC.